The rows below give T cell receptor beta chains drawn from one sample of a study of CD8 T cells in Susac syndrome. One entry per CDR3 protein, called by TCRdb with MiXCR from the immunoSEQ multiplex PCR reads. The sample includes under 550,000 distinct CDR3 sequences, 75% to 90% of them seen just once. Sequenced input: CD8+ T cells from PBMCs. All receptors derive from a human donor with multiple sclerosis. The CDR3 runs from the conserved cysteine through the conserved F or W. D genes are given only for firm matches. A clone size is listed for some rows: how often the clone was seen (once, few, many), or a class if it is expanded.

j_call: TRBJ1-5; cdr3_length: 12; v_call: TRBV30; d_call: NA; clone_size: NA; cdr3_aa: CAFGTWDQPQHF; cdr3_nt: TGTGCCTTCGGGACGTGGGATCAGCCCCAGCATTTT
j_call: TRBJ2-1; cdr3_length: 14; v_call: TRBV4-1; d_call: TRBD2; clone_size: NA; cdr3_aa: CASSQGRGSNEQFF; cdr3_nt: TGCGCCAGCAGCCAAGGGCGGGGGTCGAATGAGCAGTTCTTC
j_call: TRBJ2-7; cdr3_length: 16; v_call: TRBV28; d_call: NA; clone_size: NA; cdr3_aa: CASSLLGAGSSYEQYF; cdr3_nt: TGTGCCAGCAGTTTATTAGGGGCGGGATCCTCCTACGAGCAGTACTTC
j_call: TRBJ2-7; cdr3_length: 15; v_call: TRBV5-1; d_call: TRBD2; clone_size: NA; cdr3_aa: CASRLTSVSSYEQYF; cdr3_nt: TGCGCCAGCAGGCTTACTAGCGTAAGCTCCTACGAGCAGTACTTC
j_call: TRBJ2-7; cdr3_length: 14; v_call: TRBV6-1; d_call: NA; clone_size: NA; cdr3_aa: CASSGAGPYLEQYF; cdr3_nt: TGTGCCAGCAGTGGTGCGGGTCCTTACTTGGAGCAGTACTTC
j_call: TRBJ2-7; cdr3_length: 15; v_call: TRBV7-9; d_call: NA; clone_size: NA; cdr3_aa: CASSLVQGFTYEQYF; cdr3_nt: TGTGCCAGCAGCTTAGTTCAGGGATTTACCTACGAGCAGTACTTC
j_call: TRBJ2-1; cdr3_length: 17; v_call: TRBV19; d_call: TRBD1; clone_size: NA; cdr3_aa: CASISKYGQGINNEQFF; cdr3_nt: TGTGCCAGTATTTCAAAATACGGACAGGGGATCAACAATGAGCAGTTCTTC
j_call: TRBJ2-5; cdr3_length: 16; v_call: TRBV7-8; d_call: TRBD2; clone_size: NA; cdr3_aa: CASSSRLAGGQETQYF; cdr3_nt: TGTGCCAGCAGCAGCCGACTAGCGGGAGGGCAAGAGACCCAGTACTTC
j_call: TRBJ2-5; cdr3_length: 14; v_call: TRBV10-3; d_call: NA; clone_size: NA; cdr3_aa: CAISDSQGGETQYF; cdr3_nt: TGTGCCATCAGTGACTCGCAGGGCGGTGAGACCCAGTACTTC
j_call: TRBJ2-3; cdr3_length: 16; v_call: TRBV7-8; d_call: NA; clone_size: NA; cdr3_aa: CASSLARRVLTDTQYF; cdr3_nt: TGTGCCAGCAGCTTAGCGAGGCGAGTGCTCACAGATACGCAGTATTTT
j_call: TRBJ2-2; cdr3_length: 19; v_call: TRBV5-1; d_call: NA; clone_size: NA; cdr3_aa: CASSWVTQGLVVDTGELFF; cdr3_nt: TGCGCCAGCAGCTGGGTAACACAGGGATTAGTGGTCGACACCGGGGAGCTGTTTTTT
j_call: TRBJ2-7; cdr3_length: 18; v_call: TRBV20-1; d_call: TRBD2; clone_size: NA; cdr3_aa: CSARVLKGLAGGRHEQYF; cdr3_nt: TGCAGTGCTAGAGTATTAAAGGGACTAGCGGGGGGTAGACACGAGCAGTACTTC
j_call: TRBJ2-1; cdr3_length: 15; v_call: TRBV7-3; d_call: TRBD2; clone_size: NA; cdr3_aa: CASSPGGEYYNEQFF; cdr3_nt: TGTGCCAGCAGCCCCGGGGGGGAGTACTACAATGAGCAGTTCTTC
j_call: TRBJ1-2; cdr3_length: 15; v_call: TRBV27; d_call: NA; clone_size: NA; cdr3_aa: CASSSWAGDPYGYTF; cdr3_nt: TGTGCCAGCAGTTCGTGGGCAGGGGATCCCTATGGCTACACCTTC
j_call: TRBJ2-7; cdr3_length: 14; v_call: TRBV2; d_call: TRBD1; clone_size: NA; cdr3_aa: CATDGQANTYEQYF; cdr3_nt: TGTGCCACGGACGGACAGGCGAACACCTACGAGCAGTACTTC
j_call: TRBJ2-7; cdr3_length: 15; v_call: TRBV14; d_call: NA; clone_size: NA; cdr3_aa: CASSSRDLTGYEQYF; cdr3_nt: TGTGCCAGCAGCTCCCGAGACCTGACGGGCTACGAGCAGTACTTC
j_call: TRBJ2-7; cdr3_length: 15; v_call: TRBV2; d_call: TRBD1; clone_size: NA; cdr3_aa: CASSDPRTGTYEQYF; cdr3_nt: TGTGCCAGCAGTGATCCCCGGACAGGGACCTACGAGCAGTACTTC
j_call: TRBJ1-1; cdr3_length: 18; v_call: TRBV4-1; d_call: NA; clone_size: once; cdr3_aa: CASSQEPAGVVMNTEAFF; cdr3_nt: TGCGCCAGCAGCCAAGAACCAGCCGGGGTGGTGATGAACACTGAAGCTTTCTTT
j_call: TRBJ2-7; cdr3_length: 13; v_call: TRBV5-6; d_call: TRBD2; clone_size: NA; cdr3_aa: CASLRTSPYEQYF; cdr3_nt: TGTGCCAGCTTACGGACTAGCCCCTACGAGCAGTACTTC
j_call: TRBJ2-3; cdr3_length: 12; v_call: TRBV4-1; d_call: NA; clone_size: NA; cdr3_aa: CASSQLDDTQYF; cdr3_nt: TGCGCCAGCAGCCAGTTGGATGATACGCAGTATTTT
j_call: TRBJ1-1; cdr3_length: 14; v_call: TRBV30; d_call: NA; clone_size: NA; cdr3_aa: CAWSVPGGGTEAFF; cdr3_nt: TGTGCCTGGAGTGTACCGGGAGGGGGCACTGAAGCTTTCTTT
j_call: TRBJ2-3; cdr3_length: 14; v_call: TRBV7-3; d_call: TRBD2; clone_size: NA; cdr3_aa: CASSTSASTDTQYF; cdr3_nt: TGTGCCAGCAGCACTAGCGCAAGCACAGATACGCAGTATTTT
j_call: TRBJ2-7; cdr3_length: 14; v_call: TRBV4-1; d_call: NA; clone_size: NA; cdr3_aa: CASSQETRTYEQYF; cdr3_nt: TGCGCCAGCAGCCAAGAGACAAGAACCTACGAGCAGTACTTC
j_call: TRBJ1-2; cdr3_length: 14; v_call: TRBV28; d_call: NA; clone_size: NA; cdr3_aa: CASRSTGLVYGYTF; cdr3_nt: TGTGCCAGCAGATCCACGGGGCTCGTCTATGGCTACACCTTC
j_call: TRBJ1-4; cdr3_length: 13; v_call: TRBV30; d_call: NA; clone_size: once; cdr3_aa: CAWSFEVEEKLFF; cdr3_nt: TGTGCCTGGAGTTTTGAGGTGGAAGAAAAACTGTTTTTT
j_call: TRBJ2-2; cdr3_length: 14; v_call: TRBV6-1; d_call: NA; clone_size: few; cdr3_aa: CASSHGRYTGELFF; cdr3_nt: TGTGCCAGCAGCCACGGGCGGTACACCGGGGAGCTGTTTTTT
j_call: TRBJ2-7; cdr3_length: 13; v_call: TRBV12-3/TRBV12-4; d_call: NA; clone_size: NA; cdr3_aa: CASSPTDIYEQYF; cdr3_nt: TGTGCCAGCAGTCCAACGGACATCTACGAGCAGTACTTC
j_call: TRBJ2-3; cdr3_length: 17; v_call: TRBV27; d_call: NA; clone_size: NA; cdr3_aa: CASSFNPPGAGTDTQYF; cdr3_nt: TGTGCCAGCAGTTTTAACCCCCCCGGGGCCGGCACAGATACGCAGTATTTT
j_call: TRBJ1-3; cdr3_length: 15; v_call: TRBV30; d_call: TRBD1; clone_size: NA; cdr3_aa: CAWGEGTGPGNTIYF; cdr3_nt: TGTGCCTGGGGGGAAGGGACAGGGCCTGGAAACACCATATATTTT
j_call: TRBJ2-2; cdr3_length: 10; v_call: TRBV10-3; d_call: NA; clone_size: NA; cdr3_aa: CAKHAGELFF; cdr3_nt: TGTGCTAAACACGCCGGGGAGCTGTTTTTT
j_call: TRBJ2-1; cdr3_length: 15; v_call: TRBV28; d_call: TRBD2; clone_size: NA; cdr3_aa: CASSIAGEWFNEQFF; cdr3_nt: TGTGCCAGCAGTATAGCGGGAGAGTGGTTCAATGAGCAGTTCTTC
j_call: TRBJ2-5; cdr3_length: 16; v_call: TRBV5-1; d_call: NA; clone_size: NA; cdr3_aa: CASSLEELGAAETQYF; cdr3_nt: TGCGCCAGCAGCTTGGAGGAGCTCGGAGCGGCCGAGACCCAGTACTTC
j_call: TRBJ1-5; cdr3_length: 14; v_call: TRBV21-1; d_call: NA; clone_size: NA; cdr3_aa: CASSKVPSNQPQHF; cdr3_nt: TGTGCCAGCAGCAAAGTTCCTAGCAATCAGCCCCAGCATTTT
j_call: TRBJ2-7; cdr3_length: 13; v_call: TRBV7-9; d_call: NA; clone_size: NA; cdr3_aa: CASSSRHSYEQYF; cdr3_nt: TGTGCCAGCAGCTCCCGACACTCCTACGAGCAGTACTTC
j_call: TRBJ2-1; cdr3_length: 15; v_call: TRBV7-2; d_call: NA; clone_size: NA; cdr3_aa: CASSLVGSSNNEQFF; cdr3_nt: TGTGCCAGCAGCCTGGTGGGCAGTAGCAACAATGAGCAGTTCTTC
j_call: TRBJ1-1; cdr3_length: 13; v_call: TRBV6-4; d_call: NA; clone_size: NA; cdr3_aa: CASRGAANTEAFF; cdr3_nt: TGTGCCAGCAGAGGGGCCGCGAACACTGAAGCTTTCTTT
j_call: TRBJ2-1; cdr3_length: 15; v_call: TRBV7-6; d_call: NA; clone_size: NA; cdr3_aa: CASSLVAHGMNEQFF; cdr3_nt: TGTGCCAGCAGCTTAGTAGCCCATGGGATGAATGAGCAGTTCTTC
j_call: TRBJ2-1; cdr3_length: 13; v_call: TRBV7-8; d_call: NA; clone_size: NA; cdr3_aa: CASSLGVASEQFF; cdr3_nt: TGTGCCAGCAGCTTAGGGGTAGCGTCGGAGCAGTTCTTC
j_call: TRBJ2-1; cdr3_length: 15; v_call: TRBV11-2; d_call: TRBD2; clone_size: NA; cdr3_aa: CASSLEEAGVGEQFF; cdr3_nt: TGTGCCAGCAGCTTAGAAGAAGCGGGAGTGGGGGAGCAGTTCTTC
j_call: TRBJ1-4; cdr3_length: 19; v_call: TRBV3-1; d_call: NA; clone_size: NA; cdr3_aa: CASSQVVIRGGATNEKLFF; cdr3_nt: TGTGCCAGCAGCCAAGTCGTGATCCGGGGAGGGGCAACTAATGAAAAACTGTTTTTT
j_call: TRBJ1-1; cdr3_length: 15; v_call: TRBV7-9; d_call: NA; clone_size: NA; cdr3_aa: CASSPEEGLNTEAFF; cdr3_nt: TGTGCCAGCAGCCCGGAAGAAGGGTTGAACACTGAAGCTTTCTTT
j_call: TRBJ1-5; cdr3_length: 15; v_call: TRBV10-3; d_call: TRBD1; clone_size: NA; cdr3_aa: CASGTGPDSNQPQHF; cdr3_nt: TGTGCCAGCGGGACAGGGCCAGATAGCAATCAGCCCCAGCATTTT
j_call: TRBJ2-2; cdr3_length: 15; v_call: TRBV18; d_call: NA; clone_size: NA; cdr3_aa: CASSPVTLDTGELFF; cdr3_nt: TGTGCCAGCTCACCAGTGACCTTGGACACCGGGGAGCTGTTTTTT
j_call: TRBJ2-5; cdr3_length: 17; v_call: TRBV5-4; d_call: TRBD1; clone_size: NA; cdr3_aa: CASSHPSTGPAEETQYF; cdr3_nt: TGTGCCAGCAGCCACCCCTCGACAGGGCCGGCTGAGGAGACCCAGTACTTC
j_call: TRBJ1-1; cdr3_length: 14; v_call: TRBV19; d_call: NA; clone_size: few; cdr3_aa: CASSIEVYNTEAFF; cdr3_nt: TGTGCCAGTAGTATAGAGGTCTACAACACTGAAGCTTTCTTT
j_call: TRBJ2-7; cdr3_length: 11; v_call: TRBV5-5; d_call: NA; clone_size: NA; cdr3_aa: CASFGEGEQYF; cdr3_nt: TGTGCCAGCTTCGGCGAGGGCGAGCAGTACTTC
j_call: TRBJ2-1; cdr3_length: 15; v_call: TRBV19; d_call: NA; clone_size: NA; cdr3_aa: CASSIEAGSYNEQFF; cdr3_nt: TGTGCCAGTAGTATAGAAGCTGGCTCCTACAATGAGCAGTTCTTC
j_call: TRBJ2-7; cdr3_length: 13; v_call: TRBV20-1; d_call: NA; clone_size: few; cdr3_aa: CSARSNTIYEQYF; cdr3_nt: TGCAGTGCCCGGAGTAACACTATCTACGAGCAGTACTTC